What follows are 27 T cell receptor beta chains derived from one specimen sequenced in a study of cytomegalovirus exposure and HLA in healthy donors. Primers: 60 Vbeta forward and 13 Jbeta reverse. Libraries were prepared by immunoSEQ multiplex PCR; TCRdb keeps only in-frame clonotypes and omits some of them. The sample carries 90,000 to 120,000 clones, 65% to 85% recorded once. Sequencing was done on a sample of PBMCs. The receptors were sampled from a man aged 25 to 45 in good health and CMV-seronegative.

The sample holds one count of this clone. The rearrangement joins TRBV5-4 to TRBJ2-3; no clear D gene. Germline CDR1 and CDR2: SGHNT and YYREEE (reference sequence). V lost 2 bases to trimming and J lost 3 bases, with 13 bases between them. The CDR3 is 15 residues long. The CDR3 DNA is TGTGCCAGCAGCTTTGGCAGCCCAGCGACAGATACGCAGTATTTT. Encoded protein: CASSFGSPATDTQYF.

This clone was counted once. The CDR3 DNA sequence: TGCGCCAGCAGCTTGGGCGGCCGACGCTGGGAGACCCAGTACTTC. Encoded protein: CASSLGGRRWETQYF. The V gene is TRBV5-1, the J gene TRBJ2-5; D uncertain. Germline CDR1 reads SGHRS; CDR2 reads YFSETQ. This CDR3 is 15 amino acids long. The ends were cut back, 0 bases at V and 5 bases at J, with 14 bases in the middle.

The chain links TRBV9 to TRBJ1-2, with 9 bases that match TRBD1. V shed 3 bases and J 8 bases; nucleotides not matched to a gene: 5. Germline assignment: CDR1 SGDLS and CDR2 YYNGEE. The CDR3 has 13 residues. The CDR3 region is CASSGAQGAGYTF. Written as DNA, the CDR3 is TGTGCCAGCAGCGGAGCACAGGGGGCCGGCTACACCTTC.

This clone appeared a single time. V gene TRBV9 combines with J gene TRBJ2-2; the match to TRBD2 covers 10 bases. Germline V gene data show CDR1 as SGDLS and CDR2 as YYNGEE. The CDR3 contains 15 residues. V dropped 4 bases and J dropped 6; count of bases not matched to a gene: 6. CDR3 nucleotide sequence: TGTGCCAGCAGCCAAAGCGGGGGGGCCGCCGGGGAGCTGTTTTTT. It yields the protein CASSQSGGAAGELFF.

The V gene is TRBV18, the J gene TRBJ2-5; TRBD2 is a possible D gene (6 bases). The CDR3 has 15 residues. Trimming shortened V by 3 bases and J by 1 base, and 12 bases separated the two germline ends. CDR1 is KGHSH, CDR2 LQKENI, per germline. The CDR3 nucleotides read TGTGCCAGCTCACCCTCGAGGAGGGCCCAAGAGACCCAGTACTTC. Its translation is CASSPSRRAQETQYF.

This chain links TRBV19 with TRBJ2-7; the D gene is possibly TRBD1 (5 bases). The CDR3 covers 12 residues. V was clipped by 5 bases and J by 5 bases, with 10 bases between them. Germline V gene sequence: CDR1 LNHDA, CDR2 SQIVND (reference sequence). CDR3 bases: TGTGCCAGTAGTTCAGGACACAACGAGCAGTACTTC. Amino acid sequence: CASSSGHNEQYF.

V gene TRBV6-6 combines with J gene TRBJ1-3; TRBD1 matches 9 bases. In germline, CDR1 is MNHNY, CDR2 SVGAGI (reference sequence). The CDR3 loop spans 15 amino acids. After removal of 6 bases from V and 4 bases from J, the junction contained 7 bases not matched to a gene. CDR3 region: CASRGTGLGGNTIYF. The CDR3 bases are TGTGCCAGCAGGGGGACAGGGTTGGGAGGAAACACCATATATTTT.

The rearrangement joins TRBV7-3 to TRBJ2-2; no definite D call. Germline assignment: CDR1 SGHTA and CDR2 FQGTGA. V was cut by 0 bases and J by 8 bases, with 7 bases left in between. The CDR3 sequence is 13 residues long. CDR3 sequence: CASSLTVTGELFF. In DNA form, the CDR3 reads TGTGCCAGCAGCTTAACGGTCACAGGGGAGCTGTTTTTT.

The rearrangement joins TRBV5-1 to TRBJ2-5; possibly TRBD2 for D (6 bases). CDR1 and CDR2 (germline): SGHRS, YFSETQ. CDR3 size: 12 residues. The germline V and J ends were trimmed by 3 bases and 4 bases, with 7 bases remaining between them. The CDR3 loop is CASSWDLETQYF. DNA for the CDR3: TGCGCCAGCAGCTGGGACTTAGAGACCCAGTACTTC.

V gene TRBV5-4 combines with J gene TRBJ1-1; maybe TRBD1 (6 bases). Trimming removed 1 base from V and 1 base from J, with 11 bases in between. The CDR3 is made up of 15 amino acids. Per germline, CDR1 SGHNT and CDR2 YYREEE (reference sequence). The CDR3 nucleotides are TGTGCCAGCAGCTTGTGGGCGGGGGCGAACACTGAAGCTTTCTTT. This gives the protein CASSLWAGANTEAFF.

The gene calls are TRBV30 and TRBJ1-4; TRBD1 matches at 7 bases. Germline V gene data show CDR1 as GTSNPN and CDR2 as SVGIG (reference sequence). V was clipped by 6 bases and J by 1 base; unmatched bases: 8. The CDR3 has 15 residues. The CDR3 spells CACRRDSRTNEKLFF. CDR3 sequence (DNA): TGTGCCTGCAGGAGGGACAGCCGAACTAATGAAAAACTGTTTTTT.

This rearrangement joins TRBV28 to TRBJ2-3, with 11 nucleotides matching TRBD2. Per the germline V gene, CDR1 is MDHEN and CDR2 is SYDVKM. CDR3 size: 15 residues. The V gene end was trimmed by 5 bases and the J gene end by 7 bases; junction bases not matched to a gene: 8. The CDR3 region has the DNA TGTGCCAGCAGTCCAACTAGCGGGAGCGTTTATACGCAGTATTTT. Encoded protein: CASSPTSGSVYTQYF.

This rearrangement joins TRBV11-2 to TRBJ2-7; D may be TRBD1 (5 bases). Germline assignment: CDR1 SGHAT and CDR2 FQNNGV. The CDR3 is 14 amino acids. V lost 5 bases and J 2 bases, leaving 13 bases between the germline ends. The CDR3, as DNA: TGTGCCAGCAGCGACCTGGTCAGGGCCTACGAGCAGTACTTC. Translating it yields CASSDLVRAYEQYF.

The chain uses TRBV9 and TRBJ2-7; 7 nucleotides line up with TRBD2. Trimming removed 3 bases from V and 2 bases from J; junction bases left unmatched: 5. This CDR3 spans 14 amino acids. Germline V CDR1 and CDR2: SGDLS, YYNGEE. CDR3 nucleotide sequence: TGTGCCAGCAGCGCCACGGGACTACCCTACGAGCAGTACTTC. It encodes CASSATGLPYEQYF.

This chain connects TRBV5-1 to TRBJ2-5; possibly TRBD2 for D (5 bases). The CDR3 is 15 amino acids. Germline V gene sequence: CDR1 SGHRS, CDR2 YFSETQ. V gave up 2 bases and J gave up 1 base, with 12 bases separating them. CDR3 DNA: TGCGCCAGCAGCTTAGCGGCTAGCTTCCAAGAGACCCAGTACTTC. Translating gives CASSLAASFQETQYF.

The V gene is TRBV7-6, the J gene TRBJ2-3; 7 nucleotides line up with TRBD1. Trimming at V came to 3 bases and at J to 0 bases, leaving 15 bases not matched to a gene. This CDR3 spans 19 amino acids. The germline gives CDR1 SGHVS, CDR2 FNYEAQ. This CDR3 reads CASSFPRDRKESSTDTQYF. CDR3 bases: TGTGCCAGCAGCTTCCCCCGGGACAGAAAAGAGAGTAGCACAGATACGCAGTATTTT.

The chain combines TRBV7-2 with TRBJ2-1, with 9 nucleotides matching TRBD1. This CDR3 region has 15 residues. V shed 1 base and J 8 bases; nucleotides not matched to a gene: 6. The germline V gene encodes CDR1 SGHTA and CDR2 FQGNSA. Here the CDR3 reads CASSLVGQGRDEQFF. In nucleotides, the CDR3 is TGTGCCAGCAGCTTAGTCGGACAGGGGAGGGATGAGCAGTTCTTC.

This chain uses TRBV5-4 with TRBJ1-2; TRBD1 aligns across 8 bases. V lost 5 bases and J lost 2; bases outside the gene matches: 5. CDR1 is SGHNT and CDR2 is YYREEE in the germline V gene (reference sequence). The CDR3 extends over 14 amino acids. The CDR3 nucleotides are TGTGCCAGCAGGCTGACAGGGGTAAACTATGGCTACACCTTC. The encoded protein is CASRLTGVNYGYTF.

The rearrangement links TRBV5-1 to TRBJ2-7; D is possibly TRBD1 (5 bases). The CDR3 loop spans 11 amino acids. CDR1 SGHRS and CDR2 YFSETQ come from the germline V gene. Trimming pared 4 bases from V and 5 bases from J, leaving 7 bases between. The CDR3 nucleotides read TGCGCCAGCAGCCGCAGGGACGAGCAGTACTTC. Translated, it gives CASSRRDEQYF. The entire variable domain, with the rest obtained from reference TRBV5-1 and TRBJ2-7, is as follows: KAGVTQTPRYLIKTRGQQVTLSCSPISGHRSVSWYQQTPGQGLQFLFEYFSETQRNKGNFPGRFSGRQFSNSRSEMNVSTLELGDSALYLCASSRRDEQYFGPGTRLTVT.

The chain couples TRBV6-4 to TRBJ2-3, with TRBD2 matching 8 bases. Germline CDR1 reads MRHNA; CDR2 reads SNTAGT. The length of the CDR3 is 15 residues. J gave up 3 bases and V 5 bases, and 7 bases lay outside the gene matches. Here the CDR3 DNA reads TGTGCCAGCAGTACCTCCGGGGGGGGTACAGATACGCAGTATTTT. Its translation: CASSTSGGGTDTQYF.

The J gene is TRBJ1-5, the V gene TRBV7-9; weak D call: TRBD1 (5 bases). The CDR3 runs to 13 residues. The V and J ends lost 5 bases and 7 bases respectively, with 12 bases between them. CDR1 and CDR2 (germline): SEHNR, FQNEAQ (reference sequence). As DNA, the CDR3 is TGTGCCAGCAGCCCAAATCAGGGACAGCCCCAGCATTTT. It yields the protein CASSPNQGQPQHF.

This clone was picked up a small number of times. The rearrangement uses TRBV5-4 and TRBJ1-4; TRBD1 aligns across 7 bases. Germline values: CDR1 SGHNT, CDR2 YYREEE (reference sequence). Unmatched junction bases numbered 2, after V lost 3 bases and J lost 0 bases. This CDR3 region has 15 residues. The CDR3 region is CASSSGTATNEKLFF. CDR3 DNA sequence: TGTGCCAGCAGCTCTGGGACAGCAACTAATGAAAAACTGTTTTTT.

The CDR3 region is CAWQTSLETQYF. The CDR3 bases are TGTGCCTGGCAGACTAGCTTGGAGACCCAGTACTTC. V gene TRBV30 combines with J gene TRBJ2-5; 7 bases match TRBD2. The junction had 5 bases not matched to a gene; V was cut back by 5 bases and J by 5 bases. The germline gives CDR1 GTSNPN, CDR2 SVGIG (reference sequence). CDR3 length: 12 amino acids.

The CDR3 here is CASRSDRDNPYEQYF. In DNA, the CDR3 is TGCGCCAGCAGGTCCGACAGGGATAACCCCTACGAGCAGTACTTC. This chain joins TRBV4-1 and TRBJ2-7, with TRBD1 matching 7 bases. J lost 2 bases, V lost 6 bases, and 10 bases had no gene match. Germline CDR1 is MGHRA and CDR2 is YSYEKL. This CDR3 spans 15 amino acids.

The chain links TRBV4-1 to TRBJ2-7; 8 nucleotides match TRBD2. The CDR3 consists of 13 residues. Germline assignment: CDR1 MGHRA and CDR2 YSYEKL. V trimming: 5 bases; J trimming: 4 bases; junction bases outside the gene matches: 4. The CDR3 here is CASSNRGGYEQYF. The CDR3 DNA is TGCGCCAGCAGCAACCGGGGGGGTTACGAGCAGTACTTC.

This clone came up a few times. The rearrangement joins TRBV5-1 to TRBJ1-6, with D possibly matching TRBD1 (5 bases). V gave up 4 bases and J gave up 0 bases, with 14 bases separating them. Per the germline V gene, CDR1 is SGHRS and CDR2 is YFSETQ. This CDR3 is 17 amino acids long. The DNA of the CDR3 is TGCGCCAGCAGCCGACAGTCACCAAGCTCCTATAATTCACCCCTCCACTTT. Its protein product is CASSRQSPSSYNSPLHF.

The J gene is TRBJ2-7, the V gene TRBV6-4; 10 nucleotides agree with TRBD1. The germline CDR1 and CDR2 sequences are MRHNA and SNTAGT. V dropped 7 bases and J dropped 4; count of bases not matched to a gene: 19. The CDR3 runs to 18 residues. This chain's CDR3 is CASIERDRGPRTGYEQYF. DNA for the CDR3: TGTGCCAGCATCGAAAGGGACAGGGGCCCCCGGACGGGTTACGAGCAGTACTTC.